This T cell receptor beta chain comes out of a study of cytomegalovirus exposure and HLA in healthy donors. Primers: 60 Vbeta forward and 13 Jbeta reverse. Using immunoSEQ multiplex PCR, the repertoire was profiled, and TCRdb retains in-frame clones only, with some absent. The sample includes 150,000 or so clones, around four fifths of them seen just once. This clone was seen once. Sample: PBMCs. This clonotype was sampled from a man aged 25-45 years in good health and CMV-seropositive.

Written as DNA, the CDR3 is TGTGCCACAAGGGGGGGGACTTATGAATATGGCTACACCTTC. Translated: CATRGGTYEYGYTF. The chain couples TRBV28 to TRBJ1-2; tentatively, D is TRBD1 (6 bases). CDR3 length: 14 amino acids. Germline CDR1 and CDR2: MDHEN and SYDVKM. V lost 10 bases to trimming and J lost 5 bases, with 20 bases between them.